This entry concerns a single T cell receptor (beta chain). What it binds is not known. The length of the CDR3 is 13 residues. The germline V and J ends were trimmed by 0 bases and 6 bases, with 3 bases remaining between them. RNA transcripts were the template for amplifying TCR beta CDR3 regions. A set of HTBI primers served as the primers for a first-round RT-PCR of the TCR CDR3. TCRdb re-derived calls from the multiplex PCR reads in MiXCR, one entry per CDR3 protein. The sample carries about 590,000 distinct CDR3 sequences, around 14% recorded once. These data come from a study of T cells in Graves' hyperthyroidism and ophthalmopathy. Points from the study as a whole: In blood, most of the thyroid clonotypes expanded above 0.001 were also present. Onset of ophthalmopathy came a median 6.5 months after the model predicted it.

Diagnostic assessment was based on clinical symptoms, serum thyroxine and TRAb, thyroid ultrasound and orbital computed tomography. The V and J genes are TRBV12-3 or TRBV12-4 and TRBJ1-6; D ambiguous. Source material: blood. This TCR was sampled from a woman in her twenties or thirties with Graves' hyperthyroidism. CDR3 amino acids: CASSLAANSPLHF. The CDR3 DNA sequence: TGTGCCAGCAGTTTAGCAGCTAATTCACCCCTCCACTTT.